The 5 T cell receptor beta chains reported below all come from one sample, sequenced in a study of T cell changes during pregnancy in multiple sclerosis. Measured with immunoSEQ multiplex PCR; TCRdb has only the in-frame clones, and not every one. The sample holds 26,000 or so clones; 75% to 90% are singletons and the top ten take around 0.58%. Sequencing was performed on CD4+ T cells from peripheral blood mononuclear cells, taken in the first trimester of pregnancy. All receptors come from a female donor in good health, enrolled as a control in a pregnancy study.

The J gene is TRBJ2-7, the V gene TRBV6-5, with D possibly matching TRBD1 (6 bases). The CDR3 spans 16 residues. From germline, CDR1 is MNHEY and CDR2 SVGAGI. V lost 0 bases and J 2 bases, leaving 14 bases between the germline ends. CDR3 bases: TGTGCCAGCAGTTACTCTGAGGGGGTGGCTACCTACGAGCAGTACTTC. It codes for CASSYSEGVATYEQYF.

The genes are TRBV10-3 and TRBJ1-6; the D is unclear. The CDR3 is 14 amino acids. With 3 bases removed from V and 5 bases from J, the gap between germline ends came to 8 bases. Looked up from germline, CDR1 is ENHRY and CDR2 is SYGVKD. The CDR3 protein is CAISDPGNNSPLHF. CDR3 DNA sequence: TGTGCCATCAGTGACCCGGGAAATAATTCACCCCTCCACTTT.

CDR3 bases: TGTGCCAGCAGTCCCCGCCAGACTGATAATCAGCCCCAGCATTTT. Residues: CASSPRQTDNQPQHF. The rearrangement links TRBV28 to TRBJ1-5; no definite D call. V was shortened by 5 bases and J by 4 bases, with 15 bases between the two germline ends. Germline V gene lookup returns CDR1 MDHEN and CDR2 SYDVKM. CDR3 length: 15 residues.

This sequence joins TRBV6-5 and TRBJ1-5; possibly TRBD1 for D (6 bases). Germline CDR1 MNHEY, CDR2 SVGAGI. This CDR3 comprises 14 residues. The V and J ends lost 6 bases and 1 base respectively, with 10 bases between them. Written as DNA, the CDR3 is TGTGCCAGCAGAACAGGGTCGAGCAATCAGCCCCAGCATTTT. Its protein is CASRTGSSNQPQHF.

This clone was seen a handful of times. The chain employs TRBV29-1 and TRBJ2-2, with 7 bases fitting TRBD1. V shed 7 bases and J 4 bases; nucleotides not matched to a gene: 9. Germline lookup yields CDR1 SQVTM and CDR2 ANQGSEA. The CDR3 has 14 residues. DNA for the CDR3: TGCAGCGCACGACCCGGGACAGCCACCGGGGAGCTGTTTTTT. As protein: CSARPGTATGELFF.